A selection of T cell receptor beta chains follows, all from one sample in a study of blood T cell repertoires in COVID-19. Using immunoSEQ multiplex PCR, the repertoire was profiled, and TCRdb retains in-frame clones only, with some absent. The sample yields roughly 90,000 clones, 80% seen once. Material for sequencing was peripheral blood. All receptors derive from a woman in her seventies with acute or convalescent COVID-19. Both conserved end residues are part of each CDR3. Fields, in order: V gene, clone size, D gene, J gene, CDR3 DNA, CDR3 protein. D genes are given only for firm matches. Expanded clones get a size class; other rows say once, few or many, or leave the size out.

TRBV20-1	.	TRBD1	TRBJ1-6	TGCAGTGCTAGTATAGACAGGGATAATTCACCCCTCCACTTT	CSASIDRDNSPLHF
TRBV19	.	TRBD1	TRBJ1-1	TGTGCCAGTAGTATAGCCCTGACAGGGGATACTGAAGCTTTCTTT	CASSIALTGDTEAFF
TRBV6-5	.	.	TRBJ1-1	TGTGCCAGCAGTCGCAGGGCGGACACTGAAGCTTTCTTT	CASSRRADTEAFF
TRBV29-1	.	TRBD2	TRBJ2-3	TGCAGCGTTTCCGCGGGGGGGAGGACAGATACGCAGTATTTT	CSVSAGGRTDTQYF
TRBV2	few	.	TRBJ2-7	TGTGCCAGCAGCGCGACCGGGACACCCAACAACGAGCAGTACTTC	CASSATGTPNNEQYF
TRBV11-2	.	.	TRBJ2-6	TGTGCCAGCAGCTTGGCAGGCCGCTCTGGGGCCAACGTCCTGACTTTC	CASSLAGRSGANVLTF
TRBV2	.	TRBD1	TRBJ1-2	TGTGCCAGCAGTGAAGCATCCAGGGGGCGCGCTGGCTACACCTTC	CASSEASRGRAGYTF
TRBV19	few	.	TRBJ2-7	TGTGCCAGTAGTTTGACAGACTCCTACGAGCAGTACTTC	CASSLTDSYEQYF
TRBV7-2	.	TRBD1	TRBJ1-1	TGTGCCAGCAGCTTAGCGTGGACAGGGGGCGGGGACACTGAAGCTTTCTTT	CASSLAWTGGGDTEAFF
TRBV14	.	.	TRBJ2-1	TGTGCCAGCAGCCTTGGGACTCCTGAGCAGTTCTTC	CASSLGTPEQFF